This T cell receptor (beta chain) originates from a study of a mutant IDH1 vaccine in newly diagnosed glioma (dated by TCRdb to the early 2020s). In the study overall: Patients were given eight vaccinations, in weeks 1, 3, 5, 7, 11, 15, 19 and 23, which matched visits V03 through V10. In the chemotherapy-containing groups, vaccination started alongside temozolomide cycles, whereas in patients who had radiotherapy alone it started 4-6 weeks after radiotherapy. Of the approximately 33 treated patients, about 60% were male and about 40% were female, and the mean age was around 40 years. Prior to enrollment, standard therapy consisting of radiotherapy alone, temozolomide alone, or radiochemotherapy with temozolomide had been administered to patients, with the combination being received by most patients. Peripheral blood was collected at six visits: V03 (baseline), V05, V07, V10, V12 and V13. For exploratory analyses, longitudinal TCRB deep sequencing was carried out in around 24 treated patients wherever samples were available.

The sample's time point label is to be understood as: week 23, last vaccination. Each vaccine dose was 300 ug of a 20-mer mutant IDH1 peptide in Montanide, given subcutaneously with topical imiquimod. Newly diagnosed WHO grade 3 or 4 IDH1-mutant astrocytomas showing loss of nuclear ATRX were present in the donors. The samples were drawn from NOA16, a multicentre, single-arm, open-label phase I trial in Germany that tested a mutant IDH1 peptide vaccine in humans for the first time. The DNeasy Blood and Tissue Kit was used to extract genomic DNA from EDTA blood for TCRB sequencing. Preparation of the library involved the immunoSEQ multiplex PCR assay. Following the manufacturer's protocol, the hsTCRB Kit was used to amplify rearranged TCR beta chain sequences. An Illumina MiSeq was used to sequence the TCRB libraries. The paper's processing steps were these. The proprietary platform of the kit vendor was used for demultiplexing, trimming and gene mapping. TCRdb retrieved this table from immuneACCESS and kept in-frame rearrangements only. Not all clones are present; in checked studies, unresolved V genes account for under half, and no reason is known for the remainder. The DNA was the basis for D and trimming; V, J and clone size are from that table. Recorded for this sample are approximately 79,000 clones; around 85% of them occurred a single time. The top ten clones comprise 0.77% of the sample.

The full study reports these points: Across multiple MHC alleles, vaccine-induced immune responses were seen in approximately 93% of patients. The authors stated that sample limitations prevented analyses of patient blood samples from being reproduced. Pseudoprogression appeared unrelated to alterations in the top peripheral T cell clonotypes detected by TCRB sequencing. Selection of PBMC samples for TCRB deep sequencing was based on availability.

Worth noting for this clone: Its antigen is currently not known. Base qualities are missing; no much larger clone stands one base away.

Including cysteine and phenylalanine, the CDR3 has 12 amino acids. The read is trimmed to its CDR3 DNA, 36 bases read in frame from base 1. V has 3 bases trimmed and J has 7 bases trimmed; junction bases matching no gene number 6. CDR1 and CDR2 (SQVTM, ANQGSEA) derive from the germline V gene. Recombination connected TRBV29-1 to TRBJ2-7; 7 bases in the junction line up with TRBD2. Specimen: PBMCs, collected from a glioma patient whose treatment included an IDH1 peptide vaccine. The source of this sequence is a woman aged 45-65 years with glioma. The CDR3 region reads CSVEGGRGEQYF. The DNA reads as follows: TGCAGCGTTGAGGGAGGGAGAGGTGAGCAGTACTTC.